The rows below give T cell receptor beta chains drawn from one sample of a study of cytomegalovirus exposure and HLA in healthy donors. Assay: immunoSEQ multiplex PCR; the TCRdb copy retains only in-frame clones and omits some. The sample shows about 200,000 clones, approximately 85% of them seen only once. The sequencing sample was made of PBMCs. Source of these receptors: a woman between 50 and 59 years old in good health and CMV-seropositive. The CDR3 runs from the conserved cysteine through the conserved F or W. D genes are given only for firm matches. Clone size is shown for a subset of rows, as once, few, many or a class of expanded clone.

J gene | V gene | clone size | D gene | CDR3 DNA | CDR3 protein
TRBJ2-7 | TRBV6-6 | NA | NA | TGTGCCAGCAGTTACTCTAGCGGAATCTACGAGCAGTACTTC | CASSYSSGIYEQYF
TRBJ2-5 | TRBV5-6 | once | TRBD1 | TGTGCCAGCAGCTTGGCAGGGGGCCGGGAGACCCAGTACTTC | CASSLAGGRETQYF
TRBJ1-5 | TRBV27 | NA | NA | TGTGCCAGCAGTTTACGGGGGAATAGCAATCAGCCCCAGCATTTT | CASSLRGNSNQPQHF
TRBJ1-5 | TRBV6-1 | NA | NA | TGTGCCAGCAGTGACACTCGTCAGCCCCAGCATTTT | CASSDTRQPQHF
TRBJ1-1 | TRBV6-5 | NA | TRBD1 | TGTGCCAGCAGCCGGGGGACAGGGGGCCTAGAAGCTTTCTTT | CASSRGTGGLEAFF
TRBJ2-1 | TRBV11-2 | NA | TRBD2 | TGTGCCAGCAGCCCCGGGACTAGCGGGGGGACCTCCTACAATGAGCAGTTCTTC | CASSPGTSGGTSYNEQFF
TRBJ2-1 | TRBV7-8 | NA | TRBD1 | TGTGCCAGCAGCTTAGCGCGGGACAGGCCCTACAATGAGCAGTTCTTC | CASSLARDRPYNEQFF
TRBJ2-5 | TRBV5-1 | NA | NA | TGCGCCAGCAGCTTGGTCAGGACAGCCGAGACCCAGTACTTC | CASSLVRTAETQYF
TRBJ2-2 | TRBV10-3 | NA | NA | TGTGCCATCATGCCGGGGGAGAACACCGGGGAGCTGTTTTTT | CAIMPGENTGELFF
TRBJ2-7 | TRBV5-1 | NA | TRBD2 | TGCGCCAGCAGCTTGGACGGGAGGAGCTCCTACGAGCAGTACTTC | CASSLDGRSSYEQYF
TRBJ2-3 | TRBV6-5 | once | TRBD1 | TGTGCCAGCAGTTACTCGTCGACAGGGACCTCAGATACGCAGTATTTT | CASSYSSTGTSDTQYF
TRBJ2-7 | TRBV28 | NA | TRBD1 | TGTGCCAGCAGGGGACAGTCCTACGAGCAGTACTTC | CASRGQSYEQYF
TRBJ2-7 | TRBV6-5 | few | NA | TGTGCCAGCAGTTACTCACCGGAGAAAAGGCAGTACTTC | CASSYSPEKRQYF
TRBJ2-7 | TRBV18 | NA | NA | TGTGCCAGCTCACCCCTTCCAGGAGGCTACGAGCAGTACTTC | CASSPLPGGYEQYF
TRBJ1-2 | TRBV7-2 | once | NA | TGTGCCAGCAGCCGAGGAGGGACTGAGGCCCTCCATGGCTACACCTTC | CASSRGGTEALHGYTF
TRBJ2-2 | TRBV10-1 | once | NA | TGCGCCAGCAGCGCCGACAGGAGTGGGACCGGGGAGCTGTTTTTT | CASSADRSGTGELFF
TRBJ2-3 | TRBV10-3 | NA | TRBD2 | TGTGCCATCAGTGAGTCGGGCGGGGGAGCCGCAGATACGCAGTATTTT | CAISESGGGAADTQYF
TRBJ2-2 | TRBV10-1 | NA | NA | TGCGCCAGCAGTGGGTCTCCGGTTACCGGGGAGCTGTTTTTT | CASSGSPVTGELFF
TRBJ2-3 | TRBV20-1 | NA | NA | TGCAGTGGCGGGGAGCGGGATACGCAGTATTTT | CSGGERDTQYF
TRBJ2-1 | TRBV7-2 | NA | TRBD2 | TGTGCCAGCAGGGAAGCGGGGGGGCCCTACAATGAGCAGTTCTTC | CASREAGGPYNEQFF
TRBJ2-7 | TRBV5-1 | NA | TRBD1 | TGCGCCAGCAGCTTGCAGGGGGCCCGCGAGCAGTACTTC | CASSLQGAREQYF
TRBJ1-3 | TRBV9 | few | TRBD1 | TGTGCCAGCAGCGTCGAGGGACAGGGTGGAAACACCATATATTTT | CASSVEGQGGNTIYF
TRBJ2-5 | TRBV9 | NA | NA | TGTGCCAGCAGCGCCAGACTAGAAGAGACCCAGTACTTC | CASSARLEETQYF
TRBJ1-1 | TRBV23-1 | NA | TRBD1 | TGCGCCAGCAGTCAGGATTCGACAGGGATTCTGGACACTGAAGCTTTCTTT | CASSQDSTGILDTEAFF
TRBJ1-1 | TRBV6-5 | NA | NA | TGTGCCAGCAGGCGCCAGGGGTTCACTGAAGCTTTCTTT | CASRRQGFTEAFF
TRBJ2-5 | TRBV28 | NA | NA | TGTGCCAGCGGGCGGGACCAAGAGACCCAGTACTTC | CASGRDQETQYF
TRBJ2-5 | TRBV29-1 | NA | TRBD2 | TGCAGCGTTGATGGGGGGGAAGAGACCCAGTACTTC | CSVDGGEETQYF